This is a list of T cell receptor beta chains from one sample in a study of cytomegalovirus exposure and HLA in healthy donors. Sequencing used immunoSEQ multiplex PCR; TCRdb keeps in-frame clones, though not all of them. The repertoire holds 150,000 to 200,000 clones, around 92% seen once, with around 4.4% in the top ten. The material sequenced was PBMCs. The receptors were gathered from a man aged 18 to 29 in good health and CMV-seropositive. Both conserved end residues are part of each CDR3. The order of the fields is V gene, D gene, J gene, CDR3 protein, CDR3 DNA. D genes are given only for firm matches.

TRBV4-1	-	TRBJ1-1	CASSQVGRQALGRGRAFF	TGCGCCAGCAGCCAAGTTGGGAGACAGGCCCTTGGACGGGGAAGGGCTTTCTTT
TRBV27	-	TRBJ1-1	CASSLLSGYNTEAFF	TGTGCCAGCAGTTTACTATCGGGGTACAACACTGAAGCTTTCTTT
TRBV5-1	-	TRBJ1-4	CASSLGQTNEKLFF	TGCGCCAGCAGCTTGGGACAGACGAATGAAAAACTGTTTTTT
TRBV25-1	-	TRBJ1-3	CASSEVQADSGNTIYF	TGTGCCAGCAGTGAAGTACAGGCAGACTCTGGAAACACCATATATTTT
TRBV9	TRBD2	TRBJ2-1	CASSVGGEGAYNEQFF	TGTGCCAGCAGCGTAGGCGGGGAGGGCGCCTACAATGAGCAGTTCTTC
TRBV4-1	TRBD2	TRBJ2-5	CASSQDLTSGGRMKTQYF	TGCGCCAGCAGCCAAGATTTAACTAGCGGCGGACGGATGAAGACCCAGTACTTC
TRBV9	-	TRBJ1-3	CASSVGVNSGNTIYF	TGTGCCAGCAGCGTAGGTGTTAACTCTGGAAACACCATATATTTT
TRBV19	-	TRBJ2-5	CASSLMGGGETQYF	TGTGCCAGTAGTCTCATGGGAGGGGGGGAGACCCAGTACTTC
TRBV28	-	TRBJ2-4	CASSLQDAAGIFGIQYF	TGTGCCAGCAGTTTGCAAGACGCAGCAGGTATCTTTGGCATTCAGTACTTC
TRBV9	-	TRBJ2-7	CASSVAEAGSSYEQYF	TGTGCCAGCAGCGTAGCTGAGGCGGGCTCCTCCTACGAGCAGTACTTC
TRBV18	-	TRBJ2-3	CASSFNRVFADTQYF	TGTGCCAGCTCTTTCAACAGGGTTTTTGCAGATACGCAGTATTTT
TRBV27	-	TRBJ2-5	CASSPNLLAPVPYF	TGTGCCAGCAGTCCAAATCTACTAGCCCCAGTGCCGTACTTC
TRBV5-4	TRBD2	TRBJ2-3	CASSLVLAGAGTDTQYF	TGTGCCAGCAGCTTGGTACTAGCGGGAGCGGGTACAGATACGCAGTATTTT
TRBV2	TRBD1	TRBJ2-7	CASTDRVEGEQYF	TGTGCCAGCACGGACAGGGTAGAGGGCGAGCAGTACTTC
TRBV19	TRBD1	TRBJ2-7	CASSWAGGSYEQYF	TGTGCCAGTAGTTGGGCAGGGGGTTCCTACGAGCAGTACTTC
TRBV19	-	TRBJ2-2	CASSRSRWNTGELFF	TGTGCCAGTAGTAGGTCCAGGTGGAACACCGGGGAGCTGTTTTTT
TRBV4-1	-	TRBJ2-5	CASSQEGRGAETQYF	TGCGCCAGCAGCCAAGAGGGCAGGGGGGCAGAGACCCAGTACTTC
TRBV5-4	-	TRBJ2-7	CASSLEGPPYEQYF	TGTGCCAGCAGCTTGGAGGGGCCCCCCTACGAGCAGTACTTC
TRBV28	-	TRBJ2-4	CARKQGEAKNIQYF	TGTGCCAGGAAACAGGGAGAGGCCAAAAACATTCAGTACTTC
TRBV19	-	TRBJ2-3	CASSPPGWPSTDTQYF	TGTGCCAGTAGTCCCCCGGGGTGGCCTAGCACAGATACGCAGTATTTT
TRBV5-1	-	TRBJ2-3	CASSPGDLYLTDTQYF	TGCGCCAGCAGCCCAGGGGACCTTTACCTCACAGATACGCAGTATTTT
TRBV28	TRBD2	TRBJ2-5	CASSLVGLAGVGETQYF	TGTGCCAGCAGTTTGGTAGGACTAGCGGGAGTCGGAGAGACCCAGTACTTC
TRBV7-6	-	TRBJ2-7	CASSPDSTEQYF	TGTGCCAGCAGCCCGGACTCGACGGAGCAGTACTTC
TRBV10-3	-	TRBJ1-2	CAISETLANYGYTF	TGTGCCATCAGTGAGACCCTAGCTAACTATGGCTACACCTTC
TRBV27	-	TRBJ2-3	CASTPWGGTDTQYF	TGTGCCAGCACCCCTTGGGGAGGCACAGATACGCAGTATTTT